These 2 T cell receptor beta chains originate from one sample sequenced in a study of early T cells in non-severe SARS-CoV-2 infection. TCRdb analysed the 5' RACE reads with MiXCR anew, one entry per CDR3 protein. The table includes tens of thousands of distinct CDR3 sequences, roughly 4% detected once. Specimen: whole blood. Receptors were obtained from an adult who was a healthcare worker with PCR-confirmed SARS-CoV-2 infection or an uninfected control (not recorded which).

The chain joins TRBV4-3 to TRBJ2-7, with D perhaps TRBD2 (5 bases). CDR1 is LGHNA and CDR2 is YSLEER in the germline V gene. Trimming stripped 0 bases from V and 2 bases from J, with 14 bases between. This CDR3 spans 16 amino acids. This CDR3 reads CASSQDKGGPTYEQYF. The CDR3 DNA follows: TGCGCCAGCAGCCAAGATAAAGGCGGGCCAACCTACGAGCAGTACTTC.

This clonotype was found many times. The chain couples TRBV21-1 to TRBJ1-5. TRBV21-1 is flagged as a pseudogene. The CDR3 extends over 17 amino acids. CDR3 sequence: CASSMRSCQAGNQPQHF. The CDR3 nucleotides are TGTGCCAGCAGCATGCGTTCATGCCAGGCTGGCAATCAGCCCCAGCATTTT.